A single sample gave rise to the 14 T cell receptor beta chains below, sequenced in a study of cytomegalovirus exposure and HLA in healthy donors. A multiplex PCR was run with 60 Vbeta primers and 13 Jbeta primers. Assay: immunoSEQ multiplex PCR; the TCRdb copy retains only in-frame clones and omits some. The sample records some 130,000 clones, 75% to 85% being singletons. Material: PBMCs. Source of these receptors: a man aged 18 to 29 in good health and CMV-seronegative.

The chain is built from TRBV19 and TRBJ1-2; the match to TRBD1 covers 7 bases. V lost 6 bases to trimming and J lost 0 bases; unmatched junction nucleotides: 16. This CDR3 region has 18 residues. Germline values: CDR1 LNHDA, CDR2 SQIVND (reference sequence). CDR3 DNA: TGTGCCAGTAGCCGAAGGGGGACAGCTGATGCAGCTAACTATGGCTACACCTTC. The encoded protein is CASSRRGTADAANYGYTF.

V gene TRBV18 combines with J gene TRBJ1-2, with no clear D. Germline V gene lookup returns CDR1 KGHSH and CDR2 LQKENI. Trimming left V 2 bases short and J 3 bases short, with 13 bases between. The CDR3 is 15 residues long. The CDR3, as DNA: TGTGCCAGCTCACCAGGGAGAGGTGGAGACTATGGCTACACCTTC. It is translated as CASSPGRGGDYGYTF.

In its sample, this clone was seen a few times. The genes are TRBV4-1 and TRBJ1-1, with D maybe TRBD1 (6 bases). The V end was cut by 2 bases, the J end by 3 bases, with 13 bases between. The CDR3 consists of 15 residues. Germline V gene sequence: CDR1 MGHRA, CDR2 YSYEKL. This CDR3 reads CASSQTSQGYTEAFF. CDR3 DNA sequence: TGCGCCAGCAGCCAAACCTCCCAGGGGTACACTGAAGCTTTCTTT.

The rearrangement uses TRBV7-2 and TRBJ1-3, with TRBD1 matching 8 bases. With 4 bases clipped from V and 5 bases from J, the junction kept 7 bases outside the gene matches. The CDR3 is 15 amino acids. CDR1 SGHTA and CDR2 FQGNSA come from the germline V gene. The CDR3: CASSWTGSGRNTIYF. CDR3 bases: TGTGCCAGCAGCTGGACAGGGTCTGGAAGAAACACCATATATTTT.

The V gene is TRBV7-2, the J gene TRBJ1-6; no firm D call. Per the germline V gene, CDR1 is SGHTA and CDR2 is FQGNSA. The CDR3 loop spans 14 amino acids. The V end lost 2 bases, the J end lost 5 bases, and 7 bases lay between the germline ends. The CDR3 loop reads CASSLFGDNSPLHF. The CDR3 DNA follows: TGTGCCAGCAGCTTATTCGGGGATAATTCACCCCTCCACTTT.

The chain links TRBV28 to TRBJ1-1; 7 bases align to TRBD1. Germline values: CDR1 MDHEN, CDR2 SYDVKM. This CDR3 spans 13 amino acids. J lost 4 bases, V lost 7 bases, and 6 bases had no gene match. CDR3 DNA sequence: TGTGCCAGCAAGACAGGGCCAGGCACTGAAGCTTTCTTT. It yields the protein CASKTGPGTEAFF.

The chain carries TRBV5-1 and TRBJ1-5, with 12 bases identical to TRBD1. Trimming at V came to 7 bases and at J to 0 bases, leaving 11 bases not matched to a gene. The CDR3 contains 18 residues. Germline-derived CDR1 and CDR2 are SGHRS and YFSETQ. In DNA form, the CDR3 reads TGCGCCAGCGGGGACAGGGGGCGAATTTGGCATAGCAATCAGCCCCAGCATTTT. Its protein product is CASGDRGRIWHSNQPQHF.

The CDR3 coding sequence is TGTGCCAGCAGCCAAGTTATGAGCGCCCAGGGTGGTAATGAGCAGTTCTTC. Translated: CASSQVMSAQGGNEQFF. The chain carries TRBV4-2 and TRBJ2-1; TRBD1 is a possible D gene (5 bases). The CDR3 covers 17 residues. V was trimmed by 1 base and J by 7 bases, leaving 20 bases between them. Germline lookup yields CDR1 LGHNA and CDR2 YNFKEQ.

The CDR3 DNA sequence: TGTGCCAGCAGTGAGTTGGGGGCAGGGCTAGGGTTCCGCGGCTACACCTTC. It is translated as CASSELGAGLGFRGYTF. This sequence joins TRBV25-1 and TRBJ1-2; tentative D call: TRBD1 (6 bases). Germline V gene data show CDR1 as MGHDK and CDR2 as SYGVNS. The CDR3 runs 17 residues. Trimming shortened V by 3 bases and J by 8 bases, and 25 bases separated the two germline ends.

This clone was seen only a few times. V gene TRBV11-2 combines with J gene TRBJ2-3; a weak D match, TRBD2 (6 bases). V lost 1 base and J lost 0, with 8 bases in between. CDR3 length: 15 amino acids. The germline CDR1 and CDR2 sequences are SGHAT and FQNNGV. The CDR3 sequence is CASSLVGTSTDTQYF. The CDR3 bases are TGTGCCAGCAGCTTAGTAGGGACTAGCACAGATACGCAGTATTTT.

The gene calls are TRBV5-1 and TRBJ2-1; 11 bases are a match to TRBD2. The CDR3 contains 16 residues. Germline V gene sequence: CDR1 SGHRS, CDR2 YFSETQ. Trimming at V came to 2 bases and at J to 7 bases, leaving 8 bases not matched to a gene. CDR3 sequence (DNA): TGCGCCAGCAGCTTAATAGCGGGAGGGCCGGGGAATGAGCAGTTCTTC. Translated, it gives CASSLIAGGPGNEQFF.

This clone was observed a few times. V usage is TRBV5-1 and J usage is TRBJ1-2; no reliable D call. The CDR3 covers 17 residues. The V end was cut by 4 bases, the J end by 4 bases, with 23 bases between. Per germline, CDR1 SGHRS and CDR2 YFSETQ. The CDR3 region is CASSLQQTRNTPYGYTF. DNA of the CDR3: TGCGCCAGCAGCCTCCAACAGACCCGGAACACCCCCTATGGCTACACCTTC.

The V gene is TRBV27, the J gene TRBJ1-4; possible D gene TRBD1, 5 bases. Germline V gene sequence: CDR1 MNHEY, CDR2 SMNVEV (reference sequence). The CDR3 is 14 residues long. Trimming cost V 6 bases and J 0 bases, with 8 bases left between them. Here the CDR3 DNA reads TGTGCCAGCAGGGGGGGGGCAACTAATGAAAAACTGTTTTTT. Translated: CASRGGATNEKLFF.

V is TRBV30 and J is TRBJ1-1, with D maybe TRBD1 (5 bases). The CDR3 runs to 15 residues. Germline V CDR1 and CDR2: GTSNPN, SVGIG (reference sequence). Trimming left V 6 bases short and J 1 base short, with 18 bases between. In DNA, the CDR3 is TGTGCCTGCCCCGGACAAGGCCGATGGAACACTGAAGCTTTCTTT. Translated, it gives CACPGQGRWNTEAFF.